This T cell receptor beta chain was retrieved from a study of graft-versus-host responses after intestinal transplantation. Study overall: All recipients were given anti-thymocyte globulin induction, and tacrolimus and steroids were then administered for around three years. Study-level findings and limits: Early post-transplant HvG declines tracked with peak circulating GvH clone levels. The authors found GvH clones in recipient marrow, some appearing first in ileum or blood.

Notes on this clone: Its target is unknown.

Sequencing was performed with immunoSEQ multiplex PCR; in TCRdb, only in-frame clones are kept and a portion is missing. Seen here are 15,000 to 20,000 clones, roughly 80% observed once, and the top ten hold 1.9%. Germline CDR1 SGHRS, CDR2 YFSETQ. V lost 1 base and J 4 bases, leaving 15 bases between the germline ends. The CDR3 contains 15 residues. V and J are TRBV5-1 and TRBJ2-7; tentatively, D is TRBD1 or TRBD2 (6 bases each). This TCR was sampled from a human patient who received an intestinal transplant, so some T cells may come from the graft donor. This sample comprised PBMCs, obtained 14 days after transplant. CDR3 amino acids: CASSLNPVGGYEQYF. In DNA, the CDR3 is TGCGCCAGCAGCTTGAACCCTGTAGGGGGGTACGAGCAGTACTTC. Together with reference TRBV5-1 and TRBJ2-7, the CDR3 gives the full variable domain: KAGVTQTPRYLIKTRGQQVTLSCSPISGHRSVSWYQQTPGQGLQFLFEYFSETQRNKGNFPGRFSGRQFSNSRSEMNVSTLELGDSALYLCASSLNPVGGYEQYFGPGTRLTVT.